The TCR beta chain described here comes from a study of T cell changes during pregnancy in multiple sclerosis. The data were produced by immunoSEQ multiplex PCR, yet TCRdb's version contains in-frame clones alone and is incomplete. In the table there are more than 55,000 clones, about 90% of which are singletons. Germline CDR1 reads SGHNT; CDR2 reads YYREEE (reference sequence). The CDR3 is made up of 16 amino acids. J lost 5 bases, V lost 0 bases, and 8 bases had no gene match. The sequencing here drew on peripheral blood, taken in the first trimester of pregnancy. The TCR originated in a female donor in good health, enrolled as a control in a pregnancy study. The V call is TRBV5-4, the J call TRBJ2-3; TRBD1 matches at 8 bases. CDR3 in amino acids: CASSLVAGGMLDTQYF. The CDR3 DNA sequence: TGTGCCAGCAGCTTGGTAGCAGGGGGCATGTTAGATACGCAGTATTTT. Combining the CDR3 with reference TRBV5-4 and TRBJ2-3 gives the whole variable domain ETGVTQSPTHLIKTRGQQVTLRCSSQSGHNTVSWYQQALGQGPQFIFQYYREEENGRGNFPPRFSGLQFPNYSSELNVNALELDDSALYLCASSLVAGGMLDTQYFGPGTRLTVL.